Sequencing of this TCR beta chain was carried out in a study of graft-versus-host responses after intestinal transplantation. Study-wide points: Levels of circulating GvH clones at their peak were associated with early post-transplant HvG declines.

The ends were cut back, 6 bases at V and 6 bases at J, with 12 bases in the middle. Germline V gene sequence: CDR1 MNHEY, CDR2 SVGAGI. CDR3 length: 12 amino acids. Comment on this clone: Its antigen is currently unknown.

Assay: immunoSEQ multiplex PCR; the TCRdb copy retains only in-frame clones and omits some. The sample has 80,000 to 95,000 clones, about 92% seen once. This chain connects TRBV6-5 to TRBJ2-7, with D uncertain. The sequencing here drew on unstimulated CD8+ T cells sorted from spleen or lymph node cells, taken before intestinal transplant. This receptor was taken from a human donor who received an intestinal transplant. CDR3 residues: CASSSPAAEQYF. The CDR3 DNA is TGTGCCAGCAGCAGTCCTGCCGCCGAGCAGTACTTC.